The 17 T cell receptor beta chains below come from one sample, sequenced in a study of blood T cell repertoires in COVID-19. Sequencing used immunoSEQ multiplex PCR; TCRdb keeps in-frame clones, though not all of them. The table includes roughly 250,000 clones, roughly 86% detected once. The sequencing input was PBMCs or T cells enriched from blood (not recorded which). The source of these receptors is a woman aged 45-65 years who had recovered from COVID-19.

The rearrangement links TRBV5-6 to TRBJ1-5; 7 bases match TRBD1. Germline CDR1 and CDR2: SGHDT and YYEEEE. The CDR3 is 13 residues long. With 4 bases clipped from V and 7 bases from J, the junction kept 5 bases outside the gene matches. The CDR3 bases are TGTGCCAGCAGCAGGGGACAGAGCCAGCCCCAGCATTTT. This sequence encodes CASSRGQSQPQHF.

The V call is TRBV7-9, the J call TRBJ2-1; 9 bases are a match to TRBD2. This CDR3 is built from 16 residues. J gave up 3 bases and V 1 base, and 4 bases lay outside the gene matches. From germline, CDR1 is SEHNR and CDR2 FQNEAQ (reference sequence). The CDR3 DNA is TGTGCCAGCAGCTTAGATAGACTAGCGGTCTACAATGAGCAGTTCTTC. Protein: CASSLDRLAVYNEQFF.

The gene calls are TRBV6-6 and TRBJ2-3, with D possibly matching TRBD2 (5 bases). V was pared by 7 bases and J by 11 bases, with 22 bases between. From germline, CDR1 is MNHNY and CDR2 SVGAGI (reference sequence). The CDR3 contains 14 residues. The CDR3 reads CASKAATILPGQYF. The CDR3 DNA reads TGTGCCAGCAAGGCTGCGACTATTCTTCCTGGGCAGTATTTT.

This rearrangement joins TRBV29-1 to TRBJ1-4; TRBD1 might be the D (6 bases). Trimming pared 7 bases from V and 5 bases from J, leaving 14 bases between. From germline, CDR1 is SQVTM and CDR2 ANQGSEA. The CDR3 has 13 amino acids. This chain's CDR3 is CSAGTPYNEKLFF. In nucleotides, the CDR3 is TGCAGCGCCGGGACACCTTACAATGAAAAACTGTTTTTT.

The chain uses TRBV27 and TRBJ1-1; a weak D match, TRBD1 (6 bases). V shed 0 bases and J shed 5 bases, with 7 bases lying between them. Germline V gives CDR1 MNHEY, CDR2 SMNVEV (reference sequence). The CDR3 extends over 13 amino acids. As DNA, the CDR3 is TGTGCCAGCAGTTTATCCAGGGGAACTGAAGCTTTCTTT. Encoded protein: CASSLSRGTEAFF.

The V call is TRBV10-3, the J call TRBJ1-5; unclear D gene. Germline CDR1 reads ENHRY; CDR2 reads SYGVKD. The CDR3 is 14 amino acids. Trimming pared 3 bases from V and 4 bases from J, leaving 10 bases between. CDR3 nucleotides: TGTGCCATCAGTGAACTGGGCAGAAATCAGCCCCAGCATTTT. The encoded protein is CAISELGRNQPQHF.

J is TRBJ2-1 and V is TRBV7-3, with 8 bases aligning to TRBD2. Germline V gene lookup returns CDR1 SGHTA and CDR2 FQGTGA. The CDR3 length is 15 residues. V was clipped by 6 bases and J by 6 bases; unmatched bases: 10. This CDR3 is CASSPSGYKFNEQFF. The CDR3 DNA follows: TGTGCCAGCAGTCCTAGCGGGTACAAATTCAATGAGCAGTTCTTC.

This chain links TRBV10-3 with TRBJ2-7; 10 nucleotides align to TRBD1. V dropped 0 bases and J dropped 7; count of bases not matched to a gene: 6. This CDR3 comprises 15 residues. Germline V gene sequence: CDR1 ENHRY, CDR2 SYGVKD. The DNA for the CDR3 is TGTGCCATCAGTGAGTCGATTGGACAGGGGGTTGAGCAGTACTTC. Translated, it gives CAISESIGQGVEQYF.

CDR3 amino acids: CAWSVPGQGEKLFF. The CDR3 DNA reads as TGTGCCTGGAGTGTACCGGGACAGGGTGAAAAACTGTTTTTT. The chain employs TRBV30 and TRBJ1-4, with 9 bases fitting TRBD1. The trim removed 0 bases at V and 7 bases at J, leaving 3 bases unmatched. The length of the CDR3 is 14 residues. Germline V lookup: CDR1 GTSNPN, CDR2 SVGIG (reference sequence).

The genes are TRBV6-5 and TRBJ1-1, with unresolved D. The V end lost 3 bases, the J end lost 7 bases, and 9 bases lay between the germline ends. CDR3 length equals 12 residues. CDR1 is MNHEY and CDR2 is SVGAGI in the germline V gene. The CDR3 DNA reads TGTGCCAGCAGTTATGGTGGCGGTGAAGCTTTCTTT. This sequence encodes CASSYGGGEAFF.

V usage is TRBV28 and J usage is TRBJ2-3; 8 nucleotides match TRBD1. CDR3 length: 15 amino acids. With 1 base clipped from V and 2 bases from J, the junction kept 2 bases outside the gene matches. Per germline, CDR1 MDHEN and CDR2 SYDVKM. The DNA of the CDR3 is TGTGCCAGCAGTTTATCGGGACAGGCCACAGATACGCAGTATTTT. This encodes CASSLSGQATDTQYF. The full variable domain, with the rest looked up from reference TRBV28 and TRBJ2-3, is DVKVTQSSRYLVKRTGEKVFLECVQDMDHENMFWYRQDPGLGLRLIYFSYDVKMKEKGDIPEGYSVSREKKERFSLILESASTNQTSMYLCASSLSGQATDTQYFGPGTRLTVL.

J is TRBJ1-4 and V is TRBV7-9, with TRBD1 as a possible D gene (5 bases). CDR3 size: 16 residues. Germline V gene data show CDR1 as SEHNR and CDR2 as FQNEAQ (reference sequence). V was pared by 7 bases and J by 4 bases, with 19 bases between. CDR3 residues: CASNYWEQEFNEKLFF. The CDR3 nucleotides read TGTGCCAGCAACTACTGGGAACAGGAATTTAATGAAAAACTGTTTTTT.

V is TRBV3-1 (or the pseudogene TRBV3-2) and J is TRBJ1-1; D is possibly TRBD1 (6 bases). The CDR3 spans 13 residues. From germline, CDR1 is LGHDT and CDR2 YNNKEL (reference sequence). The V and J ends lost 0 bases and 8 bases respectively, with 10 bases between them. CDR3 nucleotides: TGTGCCAGCAGCCAAGATTCGGACAGCGAAGCTTTCTTT. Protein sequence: CASSQDSDSEAFF.

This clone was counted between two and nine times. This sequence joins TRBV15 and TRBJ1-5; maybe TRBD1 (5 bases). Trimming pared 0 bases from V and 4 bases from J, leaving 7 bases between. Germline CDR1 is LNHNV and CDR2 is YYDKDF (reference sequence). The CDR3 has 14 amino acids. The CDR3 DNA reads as TGTGCCACCAGCAGAGAAAGACAGAATCAGCCCCAGCATTTT. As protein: CATSRERQNQPQHF.

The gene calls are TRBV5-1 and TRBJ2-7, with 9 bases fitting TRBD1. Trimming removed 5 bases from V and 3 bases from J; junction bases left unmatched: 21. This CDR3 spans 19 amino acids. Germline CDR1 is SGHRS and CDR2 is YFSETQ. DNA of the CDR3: TGCGCCAGCAGTGCACCGTCCGGGACAGGGACCCTCCCCCGCTACGAGCAGTACTTC. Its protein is CASSAPSGTGTLPRYEQYF. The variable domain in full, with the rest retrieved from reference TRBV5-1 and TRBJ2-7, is KAGVTQTPRYLIKTRGQQVTLSCSPISGHRSVSWYQQTPGQGLQFLFEYFSETQRNKGNFPGRFSGRQFSNSRSEMNVSTLELGDSALYLCASSAPSGTGTLPRYEQYFGPGTRLTVT.

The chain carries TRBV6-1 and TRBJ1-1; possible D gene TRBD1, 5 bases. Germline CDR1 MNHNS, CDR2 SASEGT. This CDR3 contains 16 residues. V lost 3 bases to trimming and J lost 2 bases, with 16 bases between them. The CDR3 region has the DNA TGTGCCAGCAGTGAGGTGCAGGGCTACTTCAACACTGAAGCTTTCTTT. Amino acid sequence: CASSEVQGYFNTEAFF.

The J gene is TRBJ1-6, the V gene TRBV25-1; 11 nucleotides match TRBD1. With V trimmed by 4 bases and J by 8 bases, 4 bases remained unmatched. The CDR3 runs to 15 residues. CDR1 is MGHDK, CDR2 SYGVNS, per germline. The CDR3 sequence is CASSGTGGGYSPLHF. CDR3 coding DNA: TGTGCCAGCAGTGGGACAGGGGGCGGGTATTCACCCCTCCACTTT. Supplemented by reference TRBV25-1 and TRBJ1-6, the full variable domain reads EADIYQTPRYLVIGTGKKITLECSQTMGHDKMYWYQQDPGMELHLIHYSYGVNSTEKGDLSSESTVSRIRTEHFPLTLESARPSHTSQYLCASSGTGGGYSPLHFGNGTRLTVT.